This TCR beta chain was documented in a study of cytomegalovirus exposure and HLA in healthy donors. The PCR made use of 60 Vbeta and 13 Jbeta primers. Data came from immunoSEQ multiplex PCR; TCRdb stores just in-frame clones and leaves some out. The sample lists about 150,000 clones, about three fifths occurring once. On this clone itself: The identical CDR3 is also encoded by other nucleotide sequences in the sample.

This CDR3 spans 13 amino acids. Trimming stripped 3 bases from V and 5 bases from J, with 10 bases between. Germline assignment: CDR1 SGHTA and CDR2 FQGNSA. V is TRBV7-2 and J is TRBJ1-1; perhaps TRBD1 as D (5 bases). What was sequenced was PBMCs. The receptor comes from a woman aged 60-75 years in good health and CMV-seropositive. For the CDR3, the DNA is TGTGCCAGCAGCTTCGGGCAGGGTACTGAAGCTTTCTTT. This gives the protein CASSFGQGTEAFF.